This T cell receptor (beta chain) was found in a study of T-cell memory formation after mild COVID-19. The wider study: Clustering of TCRs was largely donor specific.

The authors produced TCR alpha and TCR beta cDNA libraries with sample barcodes and UMIs by 5'RACE using constant-segment primers. MiXCR, applied by TCRdb to the 5' RACE reads, yields one record per CDR3 protein. The profile covers about 470,000 distinct CDR3 sequences, with 15% to 20% appearing a single time and about 12% taken by the ten largest. This clonotype showed up just a few times. Its antigen is still unknown. The CDR3 contains 12 residues. The V end was cut by 1 base, the J end by 4 bases, with 7 bases between. The V gene's germline CDR1 is SQVTM and CDR2 ANQGSEA. General study points: A second wave expanding day 15 to 37 was CD4+-biased; contracting clones were balanced. Pre-infection memory carried some responding clones, suggesting that cross-reactive memory joined.

Sequenced: PBMCs or a T cell subset sorted from them (not recorded which). The rearrangement uses TRBV29-1 and TRBJ1-1; D ambiguous. This TCR came from an adult woman who had mild COVID-19 (a few samples of this study predate the infection). Cell type and time point are not known. In DNA, the CDR3 is TGCAGCGTTGAAGCGGGGAGCACTGAAGCTTTCTTT. Protein sequence: CSVEAGSTEAFF.